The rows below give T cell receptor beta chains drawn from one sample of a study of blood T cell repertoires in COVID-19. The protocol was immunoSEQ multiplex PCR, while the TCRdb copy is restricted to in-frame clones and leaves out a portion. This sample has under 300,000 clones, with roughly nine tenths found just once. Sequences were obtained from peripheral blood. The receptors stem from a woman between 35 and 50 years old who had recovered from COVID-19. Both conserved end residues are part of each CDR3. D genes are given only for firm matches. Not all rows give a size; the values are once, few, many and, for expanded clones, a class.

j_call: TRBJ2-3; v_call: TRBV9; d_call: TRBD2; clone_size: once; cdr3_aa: CASSVATGLAGPDTQYF; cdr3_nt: TGTGCCAGCAGCGTAGCTACAGGGCTAGCGGGACCAGATACGCAGTATTTT
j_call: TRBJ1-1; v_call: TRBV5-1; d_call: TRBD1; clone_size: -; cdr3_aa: CASSVGQGWNTEAFF; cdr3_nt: TGCGCCAGCAGCGTAGGACAGGGCTGGAACACTGAAGCTTTCTTT
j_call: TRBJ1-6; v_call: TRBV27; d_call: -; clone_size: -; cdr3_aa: CASSLRTANSPLHF; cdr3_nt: TGTGCCAGCAGTTTACGTACAGCCAATTCACCCCTCCACTTT
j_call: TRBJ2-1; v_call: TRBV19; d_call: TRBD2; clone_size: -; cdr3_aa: CASSTGLAAFIDEQFF; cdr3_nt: TGTGCCAGTAGTACGGGACTAGCGGCCTTCATTGATGAGCAGTTCTTC
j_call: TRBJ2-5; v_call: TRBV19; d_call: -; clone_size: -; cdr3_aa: CASRTARGETQYF; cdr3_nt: TGTGCCAGCAGGACAGCCAGAGGAGAGACCCAGTACTTC
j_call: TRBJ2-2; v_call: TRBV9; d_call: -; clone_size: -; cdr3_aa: CASSHNTGELFF; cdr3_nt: TGTGCCAGCAGTCATAACACCGGGGAGCTGTTTTTT
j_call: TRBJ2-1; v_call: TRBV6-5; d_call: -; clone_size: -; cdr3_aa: CASSRLDKYNEQFF; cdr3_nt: TGTGCCAGCAGTCGACTAGACAAGTACAATGAGCAGTTCTTC
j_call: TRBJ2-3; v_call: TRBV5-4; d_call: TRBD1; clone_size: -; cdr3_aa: CASSSIRDRDTDTQYF; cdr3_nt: TGTGCCAGCAGCTCAATAAGGGACAGGGATACAGATACGCAGTATTTT
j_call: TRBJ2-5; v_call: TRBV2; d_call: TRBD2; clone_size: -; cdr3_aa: CASSRREEETQYF; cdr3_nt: TGTGCCAGCAGTCGCCGGGAGGAAGAGACCCAGTACTTC
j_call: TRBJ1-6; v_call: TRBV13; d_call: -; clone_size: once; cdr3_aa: CASSLEGQGLNSPLHF; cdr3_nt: TGTGCCAGCAGCTTAGAAGGGCAGGGGCTTAATTCACCCCTCCACTTT
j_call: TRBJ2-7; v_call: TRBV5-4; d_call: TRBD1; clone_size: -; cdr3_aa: CASSPDRAEQYF; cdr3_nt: TGTGCCAGCAGTCCCGACAGGGCCGAGCAGTACTTC
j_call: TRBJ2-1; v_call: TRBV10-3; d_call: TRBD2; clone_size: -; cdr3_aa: CAISERAGSVGNEQFF; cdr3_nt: TGTGCCATCAGTGAAAGAGCGGGATCTGTGGGGAATGAGCAGTTCTTC
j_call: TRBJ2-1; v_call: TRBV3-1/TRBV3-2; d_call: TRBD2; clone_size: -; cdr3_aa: CASSMKTPRGIGNEQFF; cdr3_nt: TGTGCCAGCAGCATGAAAACGCCGCGGGGGATAGGGAATGAGCAGTTCTTC
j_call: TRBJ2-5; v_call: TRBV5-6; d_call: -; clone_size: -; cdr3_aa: CASSSKTGYETQYF; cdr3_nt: TGTGCCAGCAGCTCCAAGACAGGCTACGAGACCCAGTACTTC
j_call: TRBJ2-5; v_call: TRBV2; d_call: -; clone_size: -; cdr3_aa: CASSEGRGIYRQYF; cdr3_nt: TGTGCCAGCAGTGAAGGACGGGGGATATACCGCCAGTACTTC
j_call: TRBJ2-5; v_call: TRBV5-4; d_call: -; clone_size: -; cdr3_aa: CASSWDYQETQYF; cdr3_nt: TGTGCCAGCTCCTGGGACTACCAAGAGACCCAGTACTTC
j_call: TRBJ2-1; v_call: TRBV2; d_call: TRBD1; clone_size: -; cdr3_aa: CASSSLVTGGSYNEQFF; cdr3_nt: TGTGCCAGCAGTTCCCTTGTGACAGGGGGCTCCTACAATGAGCAGTTCTTC
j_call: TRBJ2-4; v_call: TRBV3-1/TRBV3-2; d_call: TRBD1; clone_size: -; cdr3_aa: CASSLGQGKREAKNIQYF; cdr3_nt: TGTGCCAGCAGCCTGGGACAGGGGAAGAGGGAAGCCAAAAACATTCAGTACTTC
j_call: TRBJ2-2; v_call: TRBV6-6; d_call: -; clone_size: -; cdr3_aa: CASSSTGYTGELFF; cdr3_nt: TGTGCCAGCAGTTCCACAGGGTACACCGGGGAGCTGTTTTTT
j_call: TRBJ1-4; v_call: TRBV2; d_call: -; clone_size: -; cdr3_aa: CASSERQQEKLFF; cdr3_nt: TGTGCCAGCAGTGAAAGACAGCAGGAAAAACTGTTTTTT
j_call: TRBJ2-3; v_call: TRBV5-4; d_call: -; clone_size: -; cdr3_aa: CASSFPGSTDTQYF; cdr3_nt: TGTGCCAGCAGCTTTCCAGGGAGCACAGATACGCAGTATTTT
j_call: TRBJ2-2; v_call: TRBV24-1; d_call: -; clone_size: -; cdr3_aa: CATSDSWGRPTNTGELFF; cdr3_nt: TGTGCCACCAGTGATTCCTGGGGGCGTCCGACGAACACCGGGGAGCTGTTTTTT